This T cell receptor (beta chain) stems from a study of T cell changes during pregnancy in multiple sclerosis. Produced via immunoSEQ multiplex PCR; TCRdb's table is partial and in-frame only. The sample lists 50,000 to 70,000 clones, roughly 91% occurring once. CDR1 is SGHAT, CDR2 FQNNGV, per germline. The V segment lost 4 bases and the J segment 0 bases; nucleotides outside the gene matches: 5. The CDR3 totals 15 residues. The sample here was peripheral blood, taken in the third trimester of pregnancy. The source is a female donor in good health, enrolled as a control in a pregnancy study. The J gene is TRBJ1-2, the V gene TRBV11-2, with 7 positions matching TRBD1. The CDR3 loop is CASSSRQGSNYGYTF. The CDR3 bases are TGTGCCAGCAGCTCGCGACAGGGTTCTAACTATGGCTACACCTTC.